This T cell receptor beta chain was observed in a study of shared clonotypes between healthy human individuals. The authors split each subset's genomic DNA evenly across several immunoSEQ plates. Clones were sequenced by immunoSEQ multiplex PCR, and TCRdb holds only the in-frame ones, with some missing. This table holds 2,500,000 or so clones, more than 85% found once. A split of CD4+ cells into CD45RA+ naive and CD45RA-negative memory subsets was performed. Sequenced material: naive CD4+ T cells from PBMCs. Subset of the sample: CD45RA+ positively selected. This TCR came from a man aged 18-30 years in good health. Some clones in this sample may be carry-over from other donors' samples.

The CDR3 nucleotides read TGTGCCAGCTCACCACCGGTGGGGACTAGCACCTTCTACGAGCAGTACTTC. It translates to CASSPPVGTSTFYEQYF. The chain joins TRBV18 to TRBJ2-7, with 9 bases matching TRBD2. The CDR3 covers 17 residues. The germline CDR1 and CDR2 sequences are KGHSH and LQKENI. The J segment lost 3 bases and the V segment lost 0 bases, leaving 9 bases of the junction unmatched.